Shown below are 26 T cell receptor beta chains from a single sample sequenced in a study of shared clonotypes between healthy human individuals. Libraries were prepared by immunoSEQ multiplex PCR; TCRdb keeps only in-frame clonotypes and omits some of them. Among hundreds of thousands of clones listed, roughly 79% were seen once. Sequencing used PBMCs. These receptors originate from a woman between 40 and 50 years old in good health. Some clones in this sample may be carry-over from other donors' samples.

Turning to this clone: One junction end does not reproduce the germline sequence, and a read error may be involved. The chain recombines TRBV5-4 with TRBJ2-7; D not certain. Germline loops: CDR1 SGHNT, CDR2 YYREEE (reference sequence). This CDR3 is built from 14 residues. CDR3 protein: CASSQGLGSYEQYF. DNA for the CDR3: TGCGCCAGCAGCCAAGGGCTGGGATCCTACGAGCAGTACTTC.

This clone was picked up one time. The rearrangement joins TRBV10-3 to TRBJ1-2; D not resolved. Germline V gives CDR1 ENHRY, CDR2 SYGVKD. The CDR3 is made up of 14 amino acids. Trimming left V 4 bases short and J 2 bases short, with 11 bases between. CDR3 in amino acids: CAISGVSSNYGYTF. The CDR3, as DNA: TGTGCCATCAGTGGGGTCAGCTCGAACTATGGCTACACCTTC.

The rearrangement joins TRBV10-2 to TRBJ1-1; D not resolved. The germline V gene has CDR1 WSHSY and CDR2 SAAADI. The CDR3 loop spans 14 amino acids. With 2 bases removed from V and 3 bases from J, the gap between germline ends came to 10 bases. DNA of the CDR3: TGCGCCAGCAGTGAGGGCCTGTCGGACACTGAAGCTTTCTTT. Translating it yields CASSEGLSDTEAFF.

The V gene is TRBV19, the J gene TRBJ1-2; 8 nucleotides agree with TRBD1. The germline V gene has CDR1 LNHDA and CDR2 SQIVND (reference sequence). The ends lost 4 bases at V and 8 bases at J; junction bases unmatched: 9. There are 14 residues in the CDR3. The DNA of the CDR3 is TGTGCCAGTAGTACCAGGACAGGGTCTGACGGCTACACCTTC. This gives the protein CASSTRTGSDGYTF.

In its sample, this clone was seen a few times. The chain uses TRBV5-4 and TRBJ1-3; D is possibly TRBD1 (5 bases). The CDR3 covers 16 residues. Between the trimmed V and J ends, which lost 4 bases and 3 bases, there was a span of 17 bases. In germline, CDR1 is SGHNT, CDR2 YYREEE (reference sequence). The CDR3, as DNA: TGTGCCAGCAGCCCCTCGCAGGGAAGGGTTGGAAACACCATATATTTT. Encoded protein: CASSPSQGRVGNTIYF.

This clone was seen only a few times. This sequence joins TRBV18 and TRBJ2-2, with 7 bases fitting TRBD1. Germline V gene data show CDR1 as KGHSH and CDR2 as LQKENI. The CDR3 covers 16 residues. Trimming removed 5 bases from V and 0 bases from J; junction bases left unmatched: 6. The CDR3 DNA sequence: TGTGCCAGCTCAGCCCTACAGGGGCCGAACACCGGGGAGCTGTTTTTT. Its protein is CASSALQGPNTGELFF.

Notes on this clone: This sample includes further DNA sequences coding for the same CDR3. J is TRBJ2-4 and V is TRBV18, with D unclear. Germline V gene data show CDR1 as KGHSH and CDR2 as LQKENI. Between the trimmed V and J ends, which lost 0 bases and 0 bases, there was a span of 9 bases. The CDR3 runs 16 residues. The CDR3 region has the DNA TGTGCCAGCTCACCACCTAGGGTTGGAGCCAAAAACATTCAGTACTTC. Its protein is CASSPPRVGAKNIQYF.

The gene calls are TRBV7-9 and TRBJ2-5; 14 bases map to TRBD2. The CDR3 is 16 amino acids. Germline V lookup: CDR1 SEHNR, CDR2 FQNEAQ (reference sequence). Losses at the gene ends were 5 bases for V and 5 bases for J; bases not matched to a gene: 7. The CDR3 coding sequence is TGTGCCAGCAGCCGGGGACTAGCGGGAGTGAGTGAGACCCAGTACTTC. Translation: CASSRGLAGVSETQYF.

The chain is built from TRBV7-9 and TRBJ2-1, with D unclear. CDR1 is SEHNR, CDR2 FQNEAQ, per germline (reference sequence). CDR3 length: 13 amino acids. V lost 8 bases to trimming and J lost 1 base, with 9 bases between them. This chain's CDR3 is CASRMGSYNEQFF. Written as DNA, the CDR3 is TGTGCCAGCCGCATGGGATCCTACAATGAGCAGTTCTTC.

The J gene is TRBJ1-2, the V gene TRBV19, with D perhaps matching TRBD1 (6 bases). The CDR3 is 14 amino acids. Trimming removed 3 bases at V and 13 bases at J, with 21 bases between. Germline CDR1 and CDR2: LNHDA and SQIVND (reference sequence). The CDR3 sequence is CASSMKDSFFMPTF. CDR3 bases: TGTGCCAGTAGTATGAAGGACAGTTTCTTTATGCCCACCTTC. The full variable domain, its missing parts supplied by reference TRBV19 and TRBJ1-2, is DGGITQSPKYLFRKEGQNVTLSCEQNLNHDAMYWYRQDPGQGLRLIYYSQIVNDFQKGDIAEGYSVSREKKESFPLTVTSAQKNPTAFYLCASSMKDSFFMPTFGSGTRLTVV.

Turning to this clone: Other DNA sequences in this sample translate to the same CDR3. CDR3 region: CASSPGTGGDTQYF. CDR3 sequence (DNA): TGTGCCAGCTCACCTGGGACCGGTGGGGATACGCAGTATTTT. The V gene is TRBV18, the J gene TRBJ2-3; D may match TRBD1 or TRBD2 (5 bases each). The CDR3 sequence is 14 residues long. Germline assignment: CDR1 KGHSH and CDR2 LQKENI. Trimming stripped 3 bases from V and 6 bases from J, with 13 bases between.

This clone has a handful of counts. The rearrangement uses TRBV7-2 and TRBJ2-5; possible D gene TRBD2, 6 bases. The DNA end is a closer match to TRBJ2-7, so the J assignment may be wrong. The length of the CDR3 is 15 residues. Germline V CDR1 and CDR2: SGHTA, FQGNSA. The chain's CDR3 is CASSSEGLGAYEQYF. The CDR3 nucleotides read TGTGCCAGCAGCTCAGAGGGACTCGGAGCCTACGAGCAGTACTTC.

V usage is TRBV18 and J usage is TRBJ2-5, with D possibly called TRBD1 or TRBD2 (5 bases each). The assigned J gene may be wrong: the sequence end matches TRBJ2-7 better. CDR3 size: 13 residues. Germline values: CDR1 KGHSH, CDR2 LQKENI. The DNA for the CDR3 is TGTGCCAGCTCACCAGGGACCCCCTACGAGCAGTACTTC. The encoded protein is CASSPGTPYEQYF.

V and J are TRBV30 and TRBJ1-5, with 9 bases matching TRBD1. The CDR3 loop spans 13 amino acids. Germline values: CDR1 GTSNPN, CDR2 SVGIG (reference sequence). V dropped 2 bases and J dropped 6; count of bases not matched to a gene: 2. The DNA of the CDR3 is TGTGCCTGGAGTCGGACAGGGGTTCAGCCCCAGCATTTT. Its translation: CAWSRTGVQPQHF.

This clone was seen once. V and J are TRBV28 and TRBJ1-5; D is unclear. With 8 bases removed from V and 1 base from J, the gap between germline ends came to 6 bases. The CDR3 sequence is 12 residues long. Germline CDR1 reads MDHEN; CDR2 reads SYDVKM. CDR3 amino acids: CASRPSNQPQHF. The CDR3 DNA follows: TGTGCCAGCCGCCCCAGCAATCAGCCCCAGCATTTT. The entire variable domain, with the rest obtained from reference TRBV28 and TRBJ1-5, is as follows: DVKVTQSSRYLVKRTGEKVFLECVQDMDHENMFWYRQDPGLGLRLIYFSYDVKMKEKGDIPEGYSVSREKKERFSLILESASTNQTSMYLCASRPSNQPQHFGDGTRLSIL.

As concerns this clone: Other DNA sequences in this sample translate to the same CDR3. V usage is TRBV28 and J usage is TRBJ2-3; D is perhaps TRBD1 (6 bases). The V and J ends lost 5 bases and 4 bases respectively, with 10 bases between them. The CDR3 spans 13 residues. CDR1 MDHEN and CDR2 SYDVKM come from the germline V gene. The CDR3 reads CASSRTGPDTQYF. The CDR3 nucleotides read TGTGCCAGCAGTCGCACAGGGCCAGATACGCAGTATTTT.

The chain combines TRBV10-3 with TRBJ2-5; D may be TRBD1 (5 bases). Deletions cut 0 bases from V and 0 bases from J, with 20 bases between. This CDR3 is built from 19 residues. CDR1 and CDR2 (germline): ENHRY, SYGVKD. CDR3 sequence reads: CAISESMSSGLRDQETQYF. In nucleotides, the CDR3 is TGTGCCATCAGTGAGTCGATGAGTTCCGGTCTCAGGGACCAAGAGACCCAGTACTTC.

CDR3 sequence (DNA): TGTGCCAGTAGTACCGGACAGGGAGGTCTGTCTGGCTACACCTTC. It translates to CASSTGQGGLSGYTF. The chain employs TRBV19 and TRBJ1-2; 8 bases align to TRBD1. The germline gives CDR1 LNHDA, CDR2 SQIVND (reference sequence). Losses at the gene ends were 4 bases for V and 7 bases for J; bases not matched to a gene: 11. The CDR3 totals 15 residues.

This clone was seen more than once but under ten times. A read error may explain this, as a much larger clone is one base away. At the DNA level, this CDR3 is encoded by other sequences in the same sample as well. V usage is TRBV4-1 and J usage is TRBJ1-5, with D possibly being TRBD1 (5 bases). This CDR3 region has 13 residues. Per germline, CDR1 MGHRA and CDR2 YSYEKL. V gave up 0 bases and J gave up 6 bases, with 6 bases separating them. This CDR3 is CASSQDGAQPQHF. The CDR3 bases are TGCGCCAGCAGCCAAGATGGGGCTCAGCCCCAGCATTTT.

The chain links TRBV5-4 to TRBJ2-2; D unclear. Germline V CDR1 and CDR2: SGHNT, YYREEE (reference sequence). Trimming left V 4 bases short and J 8 bases short, with 12 bases between. The CDR3 runs to 13 residues. The CDR3 DNA is TGTGCCAGCAGCCCAGACTCGTGGGGGGAGCTGTTTTTT. As protein: CASSPDSWGELFF.

The chain has TRBV9 and TRBJ2-5; 10 positions match TRBD2. Germline trimming cut 0 bases from V and 3 bases from J; bases unmatched to any gene: 11. This CDR3 has 18 amino acids. CDR1 SGDLS and CDR2 YYNGEE come from the germline V gene. The CDR3 is CASSVASASGSGEETQYF. CDR3 coding DNA: TGTGCCAGCAGCGTAGCATCCGCTAGCGGGAGCGGAGAAGAGACCCAGTACTTC.

This chain connects TRBV5-4 to TRBJ2-7; no clear D. The germline CDR1 and CDR2 sequences are SGHNT and YYREEE (reference sequence). The CDR3 sequence is 14 residues long. Deletions cut 0 bases from V and 0 bases from J, with 7 bases between. CDR3 DNA sequence: TGTGCCAGCAGCTTGGGGCCAAGCTCCTACGAGCAGTACTTC. Protein product: CASSLGPSSYEQYF.

The chain has TRBV6-6 and TRBJ1-4; TRBD1 is a possible D gene (5 bases). Looked up from germline, CDR1 is MNHNY and CDR2 is SVGAGI (reference sequence). Trimming stripped 8 bases from V and 8 bases from J, with 12 bases between. This CDR3 is built from 12 residues. DNA for the CDR3: TGTGCCAGCGGTCTGACAGACGAAAAACTGTTTTTT. It encodes CASGLTDEKLFF.

This clone showed up just once. This chain links TRBV28 with TRBJ2-7; TRBD1 is a possible D gene (6 bases). The ends were cut back, 3 bases at V and 1 base at J, with 10 bases in the middle. The CDR3 contains 14 residues. The germline CDR1 and CDR2 sequences are MDHEN and SYDVKM. The CDR3 sequence is CASSLGQPSYEQYF. For the CDR3, the DNA is TGTGCCAGCAGTTTGGGACAACCATCCTACGAGCAGTACTTC.

The chain employs TRBV19 and TRBJ1-4, with D uncertain. This CDR3 has 13 residues. Germline-derived CDR1 and CDR2 are LNHDA and SQIVND (reference sequence). The V gene lost 5 bases and the J gene lost 3 bases, with 7 bases spanning the gap. The CDR3 DNA reads as TGTGCCAGTAGTTCCACGTCTAATGAAAAACTGTTTTTT. The encoded protein is CASSSTSNEKLFF.

This chain links TRBV6-5 with TRBJ2-2; D unresolved. The ends were cut back, 2 bases at V and 8 bases at J, with 9 bases in the middle. CDR1 is MNHEY and CDR2 is SVGAGI in the germline V gene. There are 13 residues in the CDR3. Here the CDR3 DNA reads TGTGCCAGCAGTTACCGGCGACAAGGGGAGCTGTTTTTT. Residues: CASSYRRQGELFF.